This T cell receptor (beta chain) is drawn from a study of blood T cell repertoires in COVID-19. Turning to the study itself: Some COVID-19 samples were acute and others convalescent; all came from the United States, Italy and Spain. Sample material is recorded as cDNA or gDNA derived from T cells, B-cell-depleted T cells, or PBMCs.

Original analysis: Estimation of nucleated cell counts relied on the amplification of reference gene primers. TCRdb's table, derived via immunoSEQ multiplex PCR, lists solely in-frame clones and lacks some. The V and J calls and clone size come from that table; D and trimming were worked out from the DNA. Of around 300,000 clones listed, 65% to 90% are singletons. V gave up 2 bases and J gave up 1 base, with 8 bases separating them. Per germline, CDR1 GTSNPN and CDR2 SVGIG (reference sequence). The CDR3 length is 13 residues. The sample comprised peripheral blood. The chain recombines TRBV30 with TRBJ1-1; weak D call: TRBD1 (5 bases). The sequence derives from a human donor in a cohort sampled during active COVID-19. The CDR3 DNA is TGTGCCTGGAGTCGACAGCCGAACACTGAAGCTTTCTTT. It specifies CAWSRQPNTEAFF. Combining the CDR3 with reference TRBV30 and TRBJ1-1 gives the whole variable domain SQTIHQWPATLVQPVGSPLSLECTVEGTSNPNLYWYRQAAGRGLQLLFYSVGIGQISSEVPQNLSASRPQDRQFILSSKKLLLSDSGFYLCAWSRQPNTEAFFGQGTRLTVV.